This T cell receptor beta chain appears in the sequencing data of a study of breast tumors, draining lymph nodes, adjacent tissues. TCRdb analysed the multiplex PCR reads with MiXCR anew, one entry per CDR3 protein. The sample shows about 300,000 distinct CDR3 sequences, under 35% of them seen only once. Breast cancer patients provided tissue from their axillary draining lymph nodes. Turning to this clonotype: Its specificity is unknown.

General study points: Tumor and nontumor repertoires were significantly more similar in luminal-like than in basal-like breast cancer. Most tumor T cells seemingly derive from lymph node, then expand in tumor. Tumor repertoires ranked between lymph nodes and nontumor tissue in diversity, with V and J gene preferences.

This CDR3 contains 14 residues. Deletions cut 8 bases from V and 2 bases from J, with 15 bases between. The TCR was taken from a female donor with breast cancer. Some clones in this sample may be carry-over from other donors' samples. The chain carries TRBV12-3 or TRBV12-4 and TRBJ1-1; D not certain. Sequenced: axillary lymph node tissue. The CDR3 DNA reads TGTGCCAGCTCCCAGCACAGTGGTAACACTGAAGCTTTCTTT. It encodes CASSQHSGNTEAFF.